This T cell receptor beta chain comes out of a study of T cells in localized non-small cell lung cancer. Findings of the study overall: Within adjacent lung there appeared a median approximately 58 of the top 100 tumor clones. T cell clonality was highest in uninvolved adjacent lung, above tumor. Among blood samples, higher T cell density accompanied longer overall survival.

TCRdb's table, derived via immunoSEQ multiplex PCR, lists solely in-frame clones and lacks some. Here the sample spans under 65,000 clones, around 81% being singletons. This clone was counted between two and nine times. What it recognizes is unknown. This sample comprised peripheral blood, obtained before any cancer treatment. This TCR came from an older female donor with stage II squamous cell lung carcinoma.

CDR3 DNA sequence: TGTGCCAGTATGCGGGGATCCATGAACACTGAAGCTTTCTTT. Protein sequence: CASMRGSMNTEAFF. The chain links TRBV19 to TRBJ1-1; no clear D. This CDR3 has 14 amino acids. Trimming removed 7 bases at V and 0 bases at J, with 12 bases between. In germline, CDR1 is LNHDA, CDR2 SQIVND (reference sequence).